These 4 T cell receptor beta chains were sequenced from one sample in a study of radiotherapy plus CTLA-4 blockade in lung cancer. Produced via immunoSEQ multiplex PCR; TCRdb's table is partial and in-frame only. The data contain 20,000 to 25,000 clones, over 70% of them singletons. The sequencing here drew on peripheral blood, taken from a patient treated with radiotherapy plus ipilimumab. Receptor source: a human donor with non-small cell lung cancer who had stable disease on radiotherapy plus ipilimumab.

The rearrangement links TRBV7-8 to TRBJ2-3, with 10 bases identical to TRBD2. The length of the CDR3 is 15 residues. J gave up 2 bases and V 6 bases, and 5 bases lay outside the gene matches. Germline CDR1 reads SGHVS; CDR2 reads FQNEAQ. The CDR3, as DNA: TGTGCCAGCAGTCGGACTAGCGGCACCACAGATACGCAGTATTTT. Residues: CASSRTSGTTDTQYF.

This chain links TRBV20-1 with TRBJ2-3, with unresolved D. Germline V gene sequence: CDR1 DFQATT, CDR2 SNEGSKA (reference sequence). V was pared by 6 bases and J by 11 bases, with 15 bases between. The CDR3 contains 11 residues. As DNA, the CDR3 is TGCAGTGCCCGATCCCAAAGTCTGCAGTATTTT. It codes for CSARSQSLQYF.

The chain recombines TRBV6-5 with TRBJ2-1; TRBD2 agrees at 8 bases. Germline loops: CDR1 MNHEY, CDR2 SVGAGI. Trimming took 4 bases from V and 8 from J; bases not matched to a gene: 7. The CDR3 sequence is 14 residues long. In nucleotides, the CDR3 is TGTGCCAGCAGTTGGGGACTAGAGTGGGATGAGCAGTTCTTC. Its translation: CASSWGLEWDEQFF.

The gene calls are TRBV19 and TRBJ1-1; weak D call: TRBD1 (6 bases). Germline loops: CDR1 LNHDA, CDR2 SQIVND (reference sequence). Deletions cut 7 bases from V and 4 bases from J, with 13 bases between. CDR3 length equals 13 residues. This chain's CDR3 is CASTPGAGTEAFF. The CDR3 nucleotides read TGTGCCAGTACCCCGGGGGCTGGCACTGAAGCTTTCTTT. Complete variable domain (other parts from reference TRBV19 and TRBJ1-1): DGGITQSPKYLFRKEGQNVTLSCEQNLNHDAMYWYRQDPGQGLRLIYYSQIVNDFQKGDIAEGYSVSREKKESFPLTVTSAQKNPTAFYLCASTPGAGTEAFFGQGTRLTVV.